This T cell receptor beta chain comes out of a study of cytomegalovirus exposure and HLA in healthy donors (dated 2017 in TCRdb). Background for the entire study: In an earlier analysis of 450 to 750 of the donors, 276 Gb of sequence data and 90 million to 120 million unique TCR beta sequences from 180 million or so T cells were reported. All discovery cohort repertoires had been generated using a single sequencing platform. Besides the first cohort of roughly 700 subjects, a separate validation cohort made up of 120 different subjects was used. Typing coverage varied by locus: 629-630 donors for A, B, C, DRB1 and DQB1; roughly 510 for DQA1; over 600 for DPA1; 400 to 480 for DPB1. HLA typing included class I and class II loci at four-digit resolution. Roughly 300 gigabases of sequencing data and approximately 92 million unique TCR sequences made up an early release that covered approximately 650 HLA-typed donors. Among a few hundred genotyped donors of the cohort, an average of around 240,000 unique TCR beta nucleotide sequences were sequenced per donor, around 20% of them non-productive. Rather than drawing on any new phenotypic data, the later analysis identified candidate immune exposures from TCR beta sequences and the way those sequences occurred across donors. A later genetic analysis used genome-wide SNP genotypes for about 65% of the 666 donors, treating that subset as a discovery cohort. An earlier analysis of 587 of the donors applied high-throughput TCR beta sequencing to assess whether each TCR beta V gene segment acted as functional or pseudogenic. In a later analysis, previously published TCR beta repertoires from about 640 donors were re-analyzed and high-resolution HLA genotyping was added so that TCR occurrence patterns could be studied. The study combined high-throughput TCR immunosequencing, statistical association of individual TCRs with disease status, and machine learning to predict cytomegalovirus infection status. Donor age, sex, ethnicity and CMV serostatus were collected together with the repertoire data. The T cell repertoires of 700 or so subjects were profiled by immunosequencing and related to cytomegalovirus serostatus. Of the approximately 400 genotyped donors, about 80% fell in the genetic ancestry cluster associated with self-reported Caucasian donors. Four or five DR-DQ haplotypes were handled as single units for association and clustering, since linkage in the cohort was strong. The study aimed to test whether signatures of past pathogen exposure could be identified by cataloging public T cell receptors. Overall results and qualifications from the work: A later genetic analysis reported fewer N-insertions in productive TCRs among donors in an Asian-associated ancestry cluster than the roughly 700-donor mean. In this cohort, only TCR beta chains were sequenced, and detectable features were limited by the absence of alpha or paired-chain data. Linkage disequilibrium might explain the correlated functional status among segregating V segments, but an unknown experimental factor could not be excluded. While some public TCRs were present in many individuals, most TCR sequences turned up only very rarely across donors. Seventeen rarely observed V segments, including chromosome 9 orphons, were excluded from the earlier analysis of approximately 500 of the donors because counts were too low. In a later analysis, most CMV-associated TCR beta chains were found to appear HLA-restricted, with HLA associations seemingly driven largely by CMV exposure. In a later analysis, several top co-occurrence clusters were reported to appear linked to parvovirus B19, influenza, CMV and Epstein-Barr virus. Specific HLA alleles were associated with 16,951 TCR beta sequences at a false discovery rate of 0.05 in a later analysis. For the cohort, immune exposure information was limited to CMV serostatus. The study gave a list of 150 to 200 TCR beta chains associated with cytomegalovirus. The presence/absence analyses assumed that sequencing depth was roughly uniform across donors, and that assumption may not be true. A later genetic analysis associated a missense DCLRE1C variant with V-gene and J-gene trimming of TCR beta chains, and an independent cohort replicated the association. Because HLA typing was unavailable for some donors at each locus, only the typed subset was used in association tests. Some IMGT-functional V segments, including TRBV6-2 and TRBV6-3, could not be distinguished by the 87-base-pair reads and were therefore excluded. In a later analysis, HLA-associated TCR beta chains showed more clonal expansion and lower generation probabilities than non-associated chains that were equally common. Broadly in line with IMGT annotations, most TCR beta V segments showed up in productive rearrangements about 87% or about 30% of the time in an earlier analysis of a few hundred of the donors. A further reported finding was that TCR beta sequences accurately predicted the HLA-A and HLA-B alleles for most subjects in the first cohort. The authors suggested that the approach could potentially be generalized to other disease states and immunological phenotypes. Strong co-occurrence of HLA alleles, especially DR and DQ, made assigning TCR associations to individual alleles difficult. A cluster of highly shared sequence variants was judged likely to represent a technical artifact of the sequencing pipeline. A few of the identified cytomegalovirus-associated TCR beta chains were confirmed in vitro to be specific for cytomegalovirus antigens. Cytomegalovirus status was reported to be diagnosed by the classifier with high specificity and sensitivity in both the original and validation cohorts. In a later analysis, TCR association rates were found to vary across HLA loci, with the most associated TCRs seen for DRB1 alleles and the fewest for HLA-C alleles.

The germline V gene supplies CDR1 SGHTA and CDR2 FQGNSA. Counted from cysteine to phenylalanine, this CDR3 has 15 amino acids. This entry keeps only the CDR3 DNA: 45 bases, framed from base 1. V has 6 bases trimmed and J has 1 base trimmed; junction bases matching no gene number 6. Libraries were built with the immunoSEQ multiplex PCR assay. For the multiplex PCR, a mixture combining 60 forward primers for TCR Vbeta segments and 13 reverse primers for TCR Jbeta segments was used. A multiplex PCR assay on genomic DNA amplified the CDR3 region of rearranged TCR beta genes. Amplified TCR beta libraries were sequenced as 87-base-pair reads on the Illumina HiSeq System. The study's own analysis went as follows. Across the 670 or so repertoires, a later analysis counted tens of millions of unique TCR beta chains, some 11 million of which were shared by at least two donors. Raw reads were error-corrected and collapsed into unique sequences with a nearest-neighbor algorithm that merged closely related sequences to remove PCR and sequencing errors. To assign V, D and J gene segments, CDR3 sequences were aligned to IMGT reference sequences. For a sequence to be retained, at least a six-nucleotide match to both a V gene segment and a J gene segment was required. A rearrangement counted as productive if the CDR3 had no stop codons and remained in frame with V and J, and every other rearrangement counted as non-productive. Following IMGT convention, CDR3 was defined as the stretch from the second conserved V-encoded cysteine up to the conserved J-encoded phenylalanine. The earlier analysis of 500 to 650 of the donors excluded any sequence lacking an unambiguous match to a single V gene segment. In an earlier analysis of 450 to 750 of the donors, a V segment was called functional when productive rearrangements were above 56.7%, and segregating when the standard deviation between donors exceeded 5%. A statistical classification framework was developed to diagnose cytomegalovirus status using the catalog of TCR beta chain sequences. In a later analysis, TCR nucleotide sequences were compared against IMGT/GENE-DB human TR gene sequences so that V and J genes could be assigned. The TCRdist pipeline was used in a later analysis to assign CDR3 sequences and most-parsimonious VDJ recombination scenarios. In a later analysis, each TCR beta chain was defined by its CDR3 amino acid sequence together with its V-gene family, and reads lacking a unique V-gene family were excluded. In a later analysis, a few hundred highly shared, low-generation-probability nucleotide sequences were removed to address suspected cross-contamination and a sequencing artifact. In a later analysis, a clonal expansion index was calculated for each public chain from normalized within-repertoire ranks of inferred template counts. A later analysis computed generation probabilities with a VDJ recombination model fitted to out-of-frame rearrangements, and checked the results against IGoR. In a later analysis, hypergeometric tests were used to score TCR-TCR, TCR-HLA and TCR-CMV co-occurrence, with a repertoire-size bias correction applied to TCR pairs. In a later analysis, false discovery rates were estimated by permuting HLA or CMV assignments 20 times. A later analysis grouped co-occurring TCRs with DBSCAN, adding TCRdist sequence similarity when clustering within HLA-allele-positive subsets. Repertoires with fewer than 30,000 or more than 120,000 public chains were left out of co-occurrence clustering, as were five repertoires with anomalous nucleotide sharing. Held by TCRdb, this immuneACCESS table contains in-frame sequences only and omits some clones. Under half of the omission traces to an unresolved V gene where checked; the cause of the rest is unknown. The DNA gave D and trimming, while V, J and clone size come from that table. Counted in this sample were approximately 97,000 clones; 75% to 80% of them appeared once. Clones ranked in the top ten supply roughly 9.6% of the sample.

The cohort consisted of hundreds of healthy bone marrow donors. All cohort members were sampled while nominally healthy, although unrecorded immune exposures were likely present. The donor tested CMV seropositive and was one of the 289 seropositive cohort members. A peripheral blood sample was collected from each donor, and TCR beta sequencing was performed on peripheral blood mononuclear cells. The Qiagen DNeasy Blood Extraction Kit was used to extract genomic DNA from the blood cell samples. In regard to this clone: Its antigen is not yet known. The record has no base qualities; no much larger clone is one base away.

Rearrangement joined TRBV7-2 to TRBJ2-3; TRBD1 matches 8 bases in the middle. The TCR was taken from a male donor in good health and CMV-seropositive. The sequencing input was PBMCs. The nucleotides are TGTGCCAGCAGGCCCGGACAGGGACGCACAGATACGCAGTATTTT. Its amino acids are CASRPGQGRTDTQYF.